This TCR beta chain is from a study of blood T cell repertoires in COVID-19. V lost 3 bases and J 4 bases, leaving 8 bases between the germline ends. This CDR3 is built from 13 residues. Germline V gives CDR1 LNHDA, CDR2 SQIVND (reference sequence). All enrollees were roughly 18 to 100 years old and from fewer than 25 US areas. Participants' reported clinical history set cohort assignment. The repertoire was sequenced with immunoSEQ multiplex PCR; TCRdb's copy has only in-frame clones and lacks some. The sample gives 240,000 or so clones, roughly 89% of which show up once; approximately 9% is in the top ten.

The sequenced sample was PBMCs or T cells enriched from blood (not recorded which). This TCR derives from a man aged 35-49 years who had recovered from COVID-19. V usage is TRBV19 and J usage is TRBJ2-3; maybe TRBD2 (6 bases). The CDR3 here is CASSMGGADTQYF. The CDR3 DNA reads as TGTGCCAGTAGTATGGGGGGAGCAGATACGCAGTATTTT.